Listed here is a single T cell receptor (beta chain). Germline CDR1 and CDR2: SEHNR and FQNEAQ (reference sequence). The length of the CDR3 is 17 residues. Trimming at V came to 10 bases and at J to 6 bases, leaving 17 bases not matched to a gene. Semi-nested PCR with Nested Universal Primer A followed constant-region reverse priming of full-length variable regions. TCRdb reanalysed the 5' RACE reads using MiXCR and keeps one entry per CDR3 protein. The sample comprises roughly 45,000 distinct CDR3 sequences, 20% to 25% of which are singletons, and over 3.5% rests with the top ten. Cells sorted as Tregs were CD4+, CD25+ and CD127-/low.

The V and J genes are TRBV7-9 and TRBJ1-4; TRBD1 agrees at 10 bases. Sequencing used Tregs sorted from blood. This receptor was identified in a female donor with breast cancer. The CDR3 DNA reads TGTGCCACTTCCGGGACAGGGGTTGAGGTCCGGGATGAAAAACTGTTTTTT. Its protein is CATSGTGVEVRDEKLFF.